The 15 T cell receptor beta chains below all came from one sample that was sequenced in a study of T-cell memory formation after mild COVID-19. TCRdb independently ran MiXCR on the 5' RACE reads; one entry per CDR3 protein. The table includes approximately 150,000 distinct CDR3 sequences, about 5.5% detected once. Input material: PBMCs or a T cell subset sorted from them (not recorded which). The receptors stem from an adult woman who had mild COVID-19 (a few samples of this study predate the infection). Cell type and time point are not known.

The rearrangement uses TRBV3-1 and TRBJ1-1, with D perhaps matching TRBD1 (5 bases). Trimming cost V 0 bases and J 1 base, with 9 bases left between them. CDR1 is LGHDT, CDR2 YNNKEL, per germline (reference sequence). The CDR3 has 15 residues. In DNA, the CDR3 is TGTGCCAGCAGCCAAGATTCCGGGGGGAACACTGAAGCTTTCTTT. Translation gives CASSQDSGGNTEAFF. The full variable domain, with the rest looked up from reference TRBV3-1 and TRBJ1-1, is DTAVSQTPKYLVTQMGNDKSIKCEQNLGHDTMYWYKQDSKKFLKIMFSYNNKELIINETVPNRFSPKSPDKAHLNLHINSLELGDSAVYFCASSQDSGGNTEAFFGQGTRLTVV.

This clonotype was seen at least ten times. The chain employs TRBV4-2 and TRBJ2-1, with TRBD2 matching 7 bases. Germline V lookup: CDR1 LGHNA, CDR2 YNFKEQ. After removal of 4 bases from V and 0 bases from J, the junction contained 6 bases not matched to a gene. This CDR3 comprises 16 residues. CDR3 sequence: CASSRDLAASYNEQFF. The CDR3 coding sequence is TGTGCCAGCAGCCGCGACCTAGCGGCCTCCTACAATGAGCAGTTCTTC.

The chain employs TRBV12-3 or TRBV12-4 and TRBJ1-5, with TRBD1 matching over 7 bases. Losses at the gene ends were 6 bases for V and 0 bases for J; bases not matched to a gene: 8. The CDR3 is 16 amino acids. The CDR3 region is CASRGGTVDSNQPQHF. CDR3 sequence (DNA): TGTGCCAGCAGGGGGGGGACAGTAGATAGCAATCAGCCCCAGCATTTT.

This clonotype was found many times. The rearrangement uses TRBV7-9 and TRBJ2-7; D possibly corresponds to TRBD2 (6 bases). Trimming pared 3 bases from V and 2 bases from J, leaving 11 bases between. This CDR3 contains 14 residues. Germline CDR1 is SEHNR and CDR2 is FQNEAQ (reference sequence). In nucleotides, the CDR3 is TGTGCCAGCAGCTTTGATAGCGGTACCTACGAGCAGTACTTC. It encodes CASSFDSGTYEQYF.

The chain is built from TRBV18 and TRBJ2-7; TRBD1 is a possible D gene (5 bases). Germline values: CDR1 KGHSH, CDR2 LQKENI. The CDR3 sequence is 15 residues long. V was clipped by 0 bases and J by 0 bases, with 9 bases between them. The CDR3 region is CASSPPTASSYEQYF. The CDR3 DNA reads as TGTGCCAGCTCACCACCGACAGCGAGCTCCTACGAGCAGTACTTC.

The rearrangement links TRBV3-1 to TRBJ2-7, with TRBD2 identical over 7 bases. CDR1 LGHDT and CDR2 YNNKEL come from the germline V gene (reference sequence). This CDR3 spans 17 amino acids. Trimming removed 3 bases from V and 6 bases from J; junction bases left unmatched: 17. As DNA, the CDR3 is TGTGCCAGCAGCCAGATAACCGGGGGTCCCGGGGGGTCCGAGCAGTACTTC. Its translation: CASSQITGGPGGSEQYF.

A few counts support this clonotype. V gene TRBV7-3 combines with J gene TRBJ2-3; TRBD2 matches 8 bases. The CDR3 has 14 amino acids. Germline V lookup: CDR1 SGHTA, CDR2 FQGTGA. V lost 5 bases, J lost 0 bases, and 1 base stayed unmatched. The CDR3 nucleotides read TGTGCCAGCAGCAGCGGGAGTAGCACAGATACGCAGTATTTT. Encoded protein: CASSSGSSTDTQYF. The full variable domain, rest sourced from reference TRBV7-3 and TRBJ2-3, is GAGVSQTPSNKVTEKGKYVELRCDPISGHTALYWYRQSLGQGPEFLIYFQGTGAADDSGLPNDRFFAVRPEGSVSTLKIQRTERGDSAVYLCASSSGSSTDTQYFGPGTRLTVL.

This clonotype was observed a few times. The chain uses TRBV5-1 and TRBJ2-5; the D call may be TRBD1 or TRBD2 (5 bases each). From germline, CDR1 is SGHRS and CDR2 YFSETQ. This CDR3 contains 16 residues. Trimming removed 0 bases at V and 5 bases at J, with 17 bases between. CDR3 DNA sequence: TGCGCCAGCAGCTTGGGGTCCGGGACCATGAGGGAGACCCAGTACTTC. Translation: CASSLGSGTMRETQYF.

The CDR3 DNA reads as TGCGCCAGCAGCCAAGATCCCACCACAGGGGCCGGGAACTATGGCTACACCTTC. Protein product: CASSQDPTTGAGNYGYTF. The V gene is TRBV4-1, the J gene TRBJ1-2, with 7 bases that match TRBD1. V was clipped by 0 bases and J by 2 bases; unmatched bases: 12. The CDR3 covers 18 residues. Germline V CDR1 and CDR2: MGHRA, YSYEKL.

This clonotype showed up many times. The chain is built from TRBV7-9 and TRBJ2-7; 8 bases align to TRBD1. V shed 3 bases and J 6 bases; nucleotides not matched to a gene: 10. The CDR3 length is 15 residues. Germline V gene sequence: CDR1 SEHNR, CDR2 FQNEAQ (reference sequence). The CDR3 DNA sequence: TGTGCCAGCAGCTTTCTTGGACAGGGTAGTGGCGAGCAGTACTTC. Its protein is CASSFLGQGSGEQYF.

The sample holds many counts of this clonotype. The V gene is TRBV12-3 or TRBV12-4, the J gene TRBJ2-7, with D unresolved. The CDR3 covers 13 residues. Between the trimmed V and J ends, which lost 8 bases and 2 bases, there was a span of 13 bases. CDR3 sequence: CASATPDTYEQYF. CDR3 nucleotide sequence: TGTGCCAGCGCTACCCCGGATACCTACGAGCAGTACTTC.

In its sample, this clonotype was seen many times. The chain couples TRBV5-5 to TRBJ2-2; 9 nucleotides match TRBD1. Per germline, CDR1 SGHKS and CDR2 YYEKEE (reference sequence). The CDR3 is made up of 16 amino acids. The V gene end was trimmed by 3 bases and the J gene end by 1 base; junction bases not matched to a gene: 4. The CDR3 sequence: CASSWTGAMNTGELFF. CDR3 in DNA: TGTGCCAGCAGCTGGACAGGGGCCATGAACACCGGGGAGCTGTTTTTT.

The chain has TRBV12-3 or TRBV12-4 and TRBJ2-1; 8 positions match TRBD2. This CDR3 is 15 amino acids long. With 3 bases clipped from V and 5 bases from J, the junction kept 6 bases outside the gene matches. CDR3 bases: TGTGCCAGCAGTTTCGGAGCGGGAGAGAACAATGAGCAGTTCTTC. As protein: CASSFGAGENNEQFF.

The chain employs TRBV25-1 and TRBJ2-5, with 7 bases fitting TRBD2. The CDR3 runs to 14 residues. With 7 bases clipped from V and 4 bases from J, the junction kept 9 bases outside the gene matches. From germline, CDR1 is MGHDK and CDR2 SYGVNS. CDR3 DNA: TGTGCCAGCACAACCGAGGGCGGGAGAGAGACCCAGTACTTC. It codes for CASTTEGGRETQYF.

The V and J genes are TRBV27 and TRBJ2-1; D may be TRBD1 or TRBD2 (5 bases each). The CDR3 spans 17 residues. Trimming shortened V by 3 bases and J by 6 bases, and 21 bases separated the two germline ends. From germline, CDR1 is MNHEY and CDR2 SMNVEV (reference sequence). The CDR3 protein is CASSFQFEGRRTNEQFF. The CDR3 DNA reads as TGTGCCAGCAGTTTTCAATTTGAGGGGCGTAGAACCAATGAGCAGTTCTTC.